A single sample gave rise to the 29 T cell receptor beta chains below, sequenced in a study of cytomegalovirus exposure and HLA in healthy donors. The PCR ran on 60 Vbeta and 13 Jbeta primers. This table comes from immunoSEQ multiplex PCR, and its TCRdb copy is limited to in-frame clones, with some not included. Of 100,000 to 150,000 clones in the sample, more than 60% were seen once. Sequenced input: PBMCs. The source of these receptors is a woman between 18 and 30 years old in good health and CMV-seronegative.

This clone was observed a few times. The CDR3 loop is CSVGYQGGEQFF. CDR3 sequence (DNA): TGCAGCGTTGGCTACCAGGGGGGTGAGCAGTTCTTC. The genes are TRBV29-1 and TRBJ2-1; D might be TRBD1 (7 bases). V dropped 4 bases and J dropped 9 bases, with 13 bases sitting between them. The CDR3 is 12 residues long. CDR1 and CDR2 (germline): SQVTM, ANQGSEA.

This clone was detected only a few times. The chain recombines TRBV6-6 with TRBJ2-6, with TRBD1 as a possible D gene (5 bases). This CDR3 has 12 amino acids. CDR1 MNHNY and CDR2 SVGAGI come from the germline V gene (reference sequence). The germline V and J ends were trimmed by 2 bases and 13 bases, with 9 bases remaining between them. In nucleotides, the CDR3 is TGTGCCAGCAGTTACGGGGCCAGGGTCCTGACTTTC. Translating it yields CASSYGARVLTF.

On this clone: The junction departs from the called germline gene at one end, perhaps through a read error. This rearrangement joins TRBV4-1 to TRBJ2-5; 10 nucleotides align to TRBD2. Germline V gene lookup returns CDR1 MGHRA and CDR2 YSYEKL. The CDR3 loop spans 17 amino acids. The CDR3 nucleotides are TGCGTCAGCAGCCAATCACGCCAGACTAGCGGGCCAGAGACCCAGTACTTC. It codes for CVSSQSRQTSGPETQYF.

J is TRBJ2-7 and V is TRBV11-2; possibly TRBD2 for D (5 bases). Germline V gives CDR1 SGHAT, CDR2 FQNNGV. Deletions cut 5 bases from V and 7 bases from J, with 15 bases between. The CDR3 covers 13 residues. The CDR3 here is CASSLGHRGEQYF. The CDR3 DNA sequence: TGTGCCAGCAGCCTAGGCCACCGCGGGGAGCAGTACTTC.

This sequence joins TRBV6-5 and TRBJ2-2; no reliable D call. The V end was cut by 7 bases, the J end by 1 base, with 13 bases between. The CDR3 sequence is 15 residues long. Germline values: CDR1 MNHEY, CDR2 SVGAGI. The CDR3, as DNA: TGTGCCAGCATGCTGGATCAGCGGAACACCGGGGAGCTGTTTTTT. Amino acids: CASMLDQRNTGELFF.

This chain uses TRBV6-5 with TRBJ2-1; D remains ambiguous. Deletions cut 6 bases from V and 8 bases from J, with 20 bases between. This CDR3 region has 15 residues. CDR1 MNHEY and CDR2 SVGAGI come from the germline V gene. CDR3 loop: CASRPLPWANDEQFF. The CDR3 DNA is TGTGCCAGCAGGCCACTCCCTTGGGCGAATGATGAGCAGTTCTTC.

CDR3: CASSLDAHQGILYNEQFF. CDR3 nucleotides: TGTGCCAGCAGTTTAGACGCGCACCAGGGTATTCTCTACAATGAGCAGTTCTTC. The chain joins TRBV27 to TRBJ2-1, with D possibly being TRBD1 (5 bases). V was pared by 2 bases and J by 3 bases, with 20 bases between. The germline gives CDR1 MNHEY, CDR2 SMNVEV (reference sequence). The CDR3 runs 18 residues.

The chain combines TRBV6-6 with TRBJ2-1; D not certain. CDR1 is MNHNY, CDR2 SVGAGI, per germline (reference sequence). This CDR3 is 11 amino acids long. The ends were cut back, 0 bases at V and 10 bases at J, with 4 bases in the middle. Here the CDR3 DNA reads TGTGCCAGCAGTTACTCTCTGGAGCAGTTCTTC. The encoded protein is CASSYSLEQFF.

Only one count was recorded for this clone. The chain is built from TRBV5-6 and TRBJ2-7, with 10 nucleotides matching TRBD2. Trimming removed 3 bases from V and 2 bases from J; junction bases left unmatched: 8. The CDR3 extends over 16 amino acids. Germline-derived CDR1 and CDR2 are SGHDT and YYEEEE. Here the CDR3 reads CASSSRTSGIPYEQYF. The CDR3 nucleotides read TGTGCCAGCAGCTCCCGAACTAGCGGGATTCCCTACGAGCAGTACTTC.

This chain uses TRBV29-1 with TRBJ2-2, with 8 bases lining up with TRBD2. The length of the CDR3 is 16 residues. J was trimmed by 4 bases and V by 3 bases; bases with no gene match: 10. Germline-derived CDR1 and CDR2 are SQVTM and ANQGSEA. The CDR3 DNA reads TGCAGCGTTGAGTCCCGGGGTAGCGGGGCCACCGGGGAGCTGTTTTTT. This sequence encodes CSVESRGSGATGELFF.

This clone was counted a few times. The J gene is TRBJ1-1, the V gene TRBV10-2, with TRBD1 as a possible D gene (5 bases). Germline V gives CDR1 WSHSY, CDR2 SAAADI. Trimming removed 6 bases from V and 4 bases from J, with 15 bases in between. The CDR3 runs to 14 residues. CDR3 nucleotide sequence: TGCGCCAGCAGGCTTCAAGGGGAAGCCACTGAAGCTTTCTTT. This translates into CASRLQGEATEAFF.

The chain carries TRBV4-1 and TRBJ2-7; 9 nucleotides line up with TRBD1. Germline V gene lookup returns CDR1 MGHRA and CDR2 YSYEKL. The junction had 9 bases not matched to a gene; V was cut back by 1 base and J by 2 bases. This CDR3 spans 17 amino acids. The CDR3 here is CASSQALPTGGTYEQYF. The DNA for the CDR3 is TGCGCCAGCAGCCAAGCACTCCCGACAGGGGGAACCTACGAGCAGTACTTC.

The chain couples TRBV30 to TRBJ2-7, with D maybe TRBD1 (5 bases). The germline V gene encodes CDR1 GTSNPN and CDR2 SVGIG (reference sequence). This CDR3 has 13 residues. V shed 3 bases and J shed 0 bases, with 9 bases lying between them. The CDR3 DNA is TGTGCCTGGAGCACAACAGGCTCCTACGAGCAGTACTTC. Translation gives CAWSTTGSYEQYF.

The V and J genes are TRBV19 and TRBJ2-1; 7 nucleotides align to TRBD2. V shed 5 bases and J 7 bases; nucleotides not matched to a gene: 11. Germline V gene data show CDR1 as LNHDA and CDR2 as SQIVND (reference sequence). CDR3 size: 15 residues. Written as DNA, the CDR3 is TGTGCCAGTAGTCCTACGACGGGAGGATCGAATGAGCAGTTCTTC. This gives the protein CASSPTTGGSNEQFF.

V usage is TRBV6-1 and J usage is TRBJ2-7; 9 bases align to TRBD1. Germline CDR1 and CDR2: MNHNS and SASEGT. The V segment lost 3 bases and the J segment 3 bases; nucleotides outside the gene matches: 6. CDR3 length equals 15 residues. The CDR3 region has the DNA TGTGCCAGCAGTGACCGGGACAGGGACTACTACGAGCAGTACTTC. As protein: CASSDRDRDYYEQYF.

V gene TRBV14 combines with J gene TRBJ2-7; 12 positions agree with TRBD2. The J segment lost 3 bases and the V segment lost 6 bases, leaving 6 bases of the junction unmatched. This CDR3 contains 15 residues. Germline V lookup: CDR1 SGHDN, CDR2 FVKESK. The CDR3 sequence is CASSNGLAGFYEQYF. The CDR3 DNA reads TGTGCCAGCAGTAACGGACTAGCGGGGTTCTACGAGCAGTACTTC.

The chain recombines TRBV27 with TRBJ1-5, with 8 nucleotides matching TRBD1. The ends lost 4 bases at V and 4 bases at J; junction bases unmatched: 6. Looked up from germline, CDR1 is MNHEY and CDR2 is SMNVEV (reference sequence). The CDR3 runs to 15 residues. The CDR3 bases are TGTGCCAGCAGTTCACGGCAGGGGGCGAATCAGCCCCAGCATTTT. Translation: CASSSRQGANQPQHF.

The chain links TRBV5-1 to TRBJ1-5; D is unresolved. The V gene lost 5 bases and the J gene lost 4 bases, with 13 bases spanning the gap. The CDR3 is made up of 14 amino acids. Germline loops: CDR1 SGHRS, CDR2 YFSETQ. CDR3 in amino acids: CASREASGNQPQHF. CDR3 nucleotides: TGCGCCAGCAGAGAGGCCTCGGGAAATCAGCCCCAGCATTTT.

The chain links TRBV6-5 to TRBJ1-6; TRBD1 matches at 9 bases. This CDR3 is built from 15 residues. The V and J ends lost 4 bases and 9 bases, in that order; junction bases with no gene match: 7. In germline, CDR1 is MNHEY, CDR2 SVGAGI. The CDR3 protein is CASSFDRGIGSPLHF. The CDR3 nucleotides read TGTGCCAGCAGTTTCGACAGGGGGATAGGTTCACCCCTCCACTTT.

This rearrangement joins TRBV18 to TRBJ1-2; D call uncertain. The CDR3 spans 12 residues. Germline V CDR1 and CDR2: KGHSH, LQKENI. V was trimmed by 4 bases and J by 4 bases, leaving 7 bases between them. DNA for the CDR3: TGTGCCAGCTCACAGGAGGTCTATGGCTACACCTTC. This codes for CASSQEVYGYTF.

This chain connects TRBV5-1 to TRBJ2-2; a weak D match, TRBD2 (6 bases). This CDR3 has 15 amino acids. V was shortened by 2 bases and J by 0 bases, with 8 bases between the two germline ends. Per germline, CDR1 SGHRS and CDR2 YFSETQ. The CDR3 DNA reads TGCGCCAGCAGCTTAGCGGGCGCGAACACCGGGGAGCTGTTTTTT. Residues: CASSLAGANTGELFF.

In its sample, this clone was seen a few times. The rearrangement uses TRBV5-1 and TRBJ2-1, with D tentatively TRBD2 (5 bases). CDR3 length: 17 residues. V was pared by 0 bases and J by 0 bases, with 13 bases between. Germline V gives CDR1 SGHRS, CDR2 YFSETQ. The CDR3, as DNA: TGCGCCAGCAGCTTGGCCGCAACGGGGAGCTCCTACAATGAGCAGTTCTTC. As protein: CASSLAATGSSYNEQFF.

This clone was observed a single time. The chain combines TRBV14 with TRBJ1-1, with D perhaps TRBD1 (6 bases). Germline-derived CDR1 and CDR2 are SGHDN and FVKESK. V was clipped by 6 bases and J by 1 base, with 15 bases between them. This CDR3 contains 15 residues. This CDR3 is CASSPLTGQNTEAFF. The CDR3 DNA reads TGTGCCAGCAGTCCCCTGACAGGACAGAACACTGAAGCTTTCTTT.

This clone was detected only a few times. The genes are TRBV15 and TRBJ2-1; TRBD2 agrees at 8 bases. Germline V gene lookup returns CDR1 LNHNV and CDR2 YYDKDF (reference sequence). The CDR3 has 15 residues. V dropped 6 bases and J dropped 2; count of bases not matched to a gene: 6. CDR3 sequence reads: CATSSGTSPYNEQFF. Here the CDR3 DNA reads TGTGCCACCAGTTCCGGGACTAGTCCCTACAATGAGCAGTTCTTC.

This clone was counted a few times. CDR3 in DNA: TGTGCCAGCAGCACGACAGCCGTTCCGTACGAGCAGTACTTC. Residues: CASSTTAVPYEQYF. V usage is TRBV7-8 and J usage is TRBJ2-7, with a tentative D call TRBD1 (5 bases). In germline, CDR1 is SGHVS, CDR2 FQNEAQ. Trimming took off 5 bases at V and 4 bases at J, with 15 bases between the two ends. The length of the CDR3 is 14 residues. The full variable domain, in which reference TRBV7-8 and TRBJ2-7 provide the parts outside the CDR3, is GAGVSQSPRYKVAKRGQDVALRCDPISGHVSLFWYQQALGQGPEFLTYFQNEAQLDKSGLPSDRFFAERPEGSVSTLKIQRTQQEDSAVYLCASSTTAVPYEQYFGPGTRLTVT.

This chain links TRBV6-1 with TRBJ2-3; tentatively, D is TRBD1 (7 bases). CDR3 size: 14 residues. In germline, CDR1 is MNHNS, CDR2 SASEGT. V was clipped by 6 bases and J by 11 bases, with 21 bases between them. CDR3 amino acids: CASSANPDREEQYF. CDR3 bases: TGTGCCAGCAGCGCGAATCCTGACAGGGAGGAGCAGTATTTT.

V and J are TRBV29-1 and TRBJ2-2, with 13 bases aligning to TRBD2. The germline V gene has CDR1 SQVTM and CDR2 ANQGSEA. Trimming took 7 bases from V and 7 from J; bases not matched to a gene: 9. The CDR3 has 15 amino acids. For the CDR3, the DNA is TGCAGCGCCCGGGCGGGGACTAGCGGGAACGGGGAGCTGTTTTTT. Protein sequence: CSARAGTSGNGELFF.

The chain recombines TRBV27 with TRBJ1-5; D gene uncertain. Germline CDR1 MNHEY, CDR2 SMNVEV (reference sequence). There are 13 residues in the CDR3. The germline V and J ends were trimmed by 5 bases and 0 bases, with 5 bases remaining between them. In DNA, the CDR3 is TGTGCCAGCAGTCAGGATAGCAATCAGCCCCAGCATTTT. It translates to CASSQDSNQPQHF.

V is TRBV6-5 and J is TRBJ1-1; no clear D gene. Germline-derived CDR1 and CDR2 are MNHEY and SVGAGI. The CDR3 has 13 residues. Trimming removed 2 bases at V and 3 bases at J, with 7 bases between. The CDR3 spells CASSYREDTEAFF. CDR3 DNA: TGTGCCAGCAGTTACAGGGAGGACACTGAAGCTTTCTTT.